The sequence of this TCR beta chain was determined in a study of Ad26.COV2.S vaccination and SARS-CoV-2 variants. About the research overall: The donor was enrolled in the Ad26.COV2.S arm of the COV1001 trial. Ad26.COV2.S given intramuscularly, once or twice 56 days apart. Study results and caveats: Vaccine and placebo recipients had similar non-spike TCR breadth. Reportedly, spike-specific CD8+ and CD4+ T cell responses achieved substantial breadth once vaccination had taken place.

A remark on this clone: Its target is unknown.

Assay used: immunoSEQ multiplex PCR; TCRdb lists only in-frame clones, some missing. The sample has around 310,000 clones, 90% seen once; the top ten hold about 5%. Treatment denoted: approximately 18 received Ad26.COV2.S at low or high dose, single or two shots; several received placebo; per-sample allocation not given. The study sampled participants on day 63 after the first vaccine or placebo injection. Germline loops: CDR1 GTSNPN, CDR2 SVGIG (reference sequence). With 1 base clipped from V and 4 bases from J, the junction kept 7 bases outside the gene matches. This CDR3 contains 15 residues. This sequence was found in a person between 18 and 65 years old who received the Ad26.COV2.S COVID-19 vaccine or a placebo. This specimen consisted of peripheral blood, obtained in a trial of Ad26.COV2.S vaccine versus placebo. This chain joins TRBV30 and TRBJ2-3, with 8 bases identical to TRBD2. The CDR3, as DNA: TGTGCCTGGAGTGGTGCCGGGAGGGCCCCAGATACGCAGTATTTT. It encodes CAWSGAGRAPDTQYF.